This TCR beta chain was documented in a study of blood T cell repertoires in COVID-19. Authors' processing steps: Amplified reference gene primers provided the basis for estimating nucleated cell counts. The table came from immunoSEQ multiplex PCR; TCRdb's copy has only in-frame clones and leaves some out. The V and J calls and clone size are taken from that table; D and trimming were inferred from the DNA. Of approximately 200,000 clones in the sample, about 85% are singletons; the top ten hold roughly 5.7%. The germline CDR1 and CDR2 sequences are SQVTM and ANQGSEA. Between the trimmed V and J ends, which lost 6 bases and 3 bases, there was a span of 21 bases. The length of the CDR3 is 15 residues.

The chain joins TRBV29-1 to TRBJ2-7; D is possibly TRBD1 (6 bases). The sequence was obtained from a woman in her 40s with COVID-19, enrolled during active disease. Sequencing input: peripheral blood. As DNA, the CDR3 is TGCAGCGTAGGGACCACCGGGACATGGGTCTACGAGCAGTACTTC. Its protein product is CSVGTTGTWVYEQYF.